Listed below are T cell receptor beta chains from one sample, sequenced in a study of blood T cells in healthy people across ages. TCRdb recomputed calls from the 5' RACE reads with MiXCR, one row per CDR3 protein. The table includes approximately 730,000 distinct CDR3 sequences, approximately 39% detected once. Sequencing was performed on blood. The source of these receptors is a woman aged 55-69 years in good health. Each CDR3 is given with its conserved first and last residue. The D gene is left open where the match is weak. Rows may omit the clone size; those that give it use once, few, many or a size class.

j_gene: TRBJ2-3; v_gene: TRBV6-5; d_gene: .; abundance: few; CDR3nt: TGTGCCTGCAGCCGGTACAGGGCCCCTACTACGCAGTATTTT; CDR3aa: CACSRYRAPTTQYF
j_gene: TRBJ1-2; v_gene: TRBV20-1; d_gene: .; abundance: few; CDR3nt: TGCAGTGCTAGAGTCTACTTGGGTAGCTATGGCTACACCTTC; CDR3aa: CSARVYLGSYGYTF
j_gene: TRBJ1-1; v_gene: TRBV3-1; d_gene: TRBD1; abundance: once; CDR3nt: TGTGCCAGCAGCCATCACTCTCTTACAGGGGGCTTAAGGACTGAAGCTTTCTTT; CDR3aa: CASSHHSLTGGLRTEAFF
j_gene: TRBJ2-7; v_gene: TRBV6-6; d_gene: .; abundance: few; CDR3nt: TGTGCCAGCAGTACTAGTAGCGAGCAGTACTTC; CDR3aa: CASSTSSEQYF
j_gene: TRBJ2-4; v_gene: TRBV6-2/TRBV6-3; d_gene: .; abundance: .; CDR3nt: TGTGCCAGCACTACAGGGATGTCCAACATTCAGTACTTC; CDR3aa: CASTTGMSNIQYF
j_gene: TRBJ2-7; v_gene: TRBV7-6; d_gene: .; abundance: many; CDR3nt: TGTGCCAGCAGCTTAGGGCGCAGGGACTCCCCCGAGCAGTACTTC; CDR3aa: CASSLGRRDSPEQYF
j_gene: TRBJ2-7; v_gene: TRBV5-1; d_gene: .; abundance: many; CDR3nt: TGCGCCAGCAGCTTGTTGGGGGATCGGACTGAGCAGTACTTC; CDR3aa: CASSLLGDRTEQYF
j_gene: TRBJ1-6; v_gene: TRBV21-1; d_gene: .; abundance: few; CDR3nt: TGTGCCAGCAGCAAAAACGGCAGGGACAATTCACCCCTCCACTTT; CDR3aa: CASSKNGRDNSPLHF
j_gene: TRBJ2-2; v_gene: TRBV7-3; d_gene: .; abundance: .; CDR3nt: TGTGCCAGCAGCTTTTATTCCGGGGAGCTGTTTTTT; CDR3aa: CASSFYSGELFF
j_gene: TRBJ1-2; v_gene: TRBV2; d_gene: .; abundance: .; CDR3nt: TGTGCCAGCAACGAGGGGAACGATGGCTACACCTTC; CDR3aa: CASNEGNDGYTF
j_gene: TRBJ2-3; v_gene: TRBV20-1; d_gene: .; abundance: few; CDR3nt: TGCAGTGCTAAACGACGGGGAGAAGGCACAGATACGCAGTATTTT; CDR3aa: CSAKRRGEGTDTQYF
j_gene: TRBJ2-7; v_gene: TRBV10-3; d_gene: .; abundance: .; CDR3nt: TGTGCCATCAGCCCCCAGGGTCGCGAGCAGTACTTC; CDR3aa: CAISPQGREQYF
j_gene: TRBJ1-4; v_gene: TRBV4-3; d_gene: .; abundance: .; CDR3nt: TGCGCCAGCAGCCAAGATCAACGGACGAGGGCGGAAAAACTGTTTTTT; CDR3aa: CASSQDQRTRAEKLFF
j_gene: TRBJ1-5; v_gene: TRBV27; d_gene: .; abundance: few; CDR3nt: TGTGCCAGCAGTGGACAGATTAATCAGCCCCAGCATTTT; CDR3aa: CASSGQINQPQHF
j_gene: TRBJ2-7; v_gene: TRBV5-4; d_gene: .; abundance: .; CDR3nt: TGTGCCAGCAGCTTAGGCCCCACCCTGCAGTACTTC; CDR3aa: CASSLGPTLQYF
j_gene: TRBJ2-2; v_gene: TRBV3-1; d_gene: TRBD1; abundance: once; CDR3nt: TGTGCCAGCAGCCAACAGGGGGCGAACACCGGGGAGCTGTTTTTT; CDR3aa: CASSQQGANTGELFF
j_gene: TRBJ2-3; v_gene: TRBV5-1; d_gene: .; abundance: .; CDR3nt: TGCGCCAGCAGTAATCAGGGCACGGGCACAGATACGCAGTATTTT; CDR3aa: CASSNQGTGTDTQYF
j_gene: TRBJ2-2; v_gene: TRBV20-1; d_gene: TRBD1; abundance: .; CDR3nt: TGCAGTGCAGTTAACAGGGGGAGCACCGGGGAGCTGTTTTTT; CDR3aa: CSAVNRGSTGELFF
j_gene: TRBJ2-1; v_gene: TRBV7-9; d_gene: TRBD2; abundance: many; CDR3nt: TGTGCCAGCAGCTTAGCGCTGCGCGGGGGAGACAATGAGCAGTTCTTC; CDR3aa: CASSLALRGGDNEQFF
j_gene: TRBJ2-6; v_gene: TRBV6-6; d_gene: TRBD1; abundance: few; CDR3nt: TGTGCCAGCAGTTGGGGACAGAGCTCTGGGGCCAACGTCCTGACTTTC; CDR3aa: CASSWGQSSGANVLTF
j_gene: TRBJ1-3; v_gene: TRBV24-1; d_gene: .; abundance: once; CDR3nt: TGTGCCACCCGGTCGGACTCTGGAAACACCATATATTTT; CDR3aa: CATRSDSGNTIYF
j_gene: TRBJ1-5; v_gene: TRBV12-3/TRBV12-4; d_gene: .; abundance: few; CDR3nt: TGTGCCAGCAGCCTAGGTCCCCTCCGAACGGCCCAGCATTTT; CDR3aa: CASSLGPLRTAQHF
j_gene: TRBJ2-1; v_gene: TRBV7-9; d_gene: TRBD2; abundance: .; CDR3nt: TGTGCCAGCGGGCGCGGGACTAGCGGCAATGAGCAGTTCTTC; CDR3aa: CASGRGTSGNEQFF
j_gene: TRBJ2-7; v_gene: TRBV13; d_gene: TRBD2; abundance: .; CDR3nt: TGTGCCAGCAGCCTAACTAGCGAGACCTACGAGCAGTACTTC; CDR3aa: CASSLTSETYEQYF
j_gene: TRBJ1-1; v_gene: TRBV12-3/TRBV12-4; d_gene: .; abundance: few; CDR3nt: TGTGCCAGCAGTAGACTGAACACTGAAGCTTTCTTT; CDR3aa: CASSRLNTEAFF